These 26 T cell receptor beta chains share one sample of origin, sequenced in a study of blood T cell repertoires in COVID-19. Clones were read by immunoSEQ multiplex PCR, and TCRdb kept only the in-frame ones, dropping some. The data show about 310,000 clones, about 88% seen once. The sequenced material came from peripheral blood. These receptors were taken from a man aged 70 or older with acute or convalescent COVID-19.

The chain uses TRBV19 and TRBJ2-6; TRBD1 might be the D (7 bases). V gave up 2 bases and J gave up 0 bases, with 14 bases separating them. Germline values: CDR1 LNHDA, CDR2 SQIVND (reference sequence). The CDR3 is made up of 18 amino acids. The CDR3 coding sequence is TGTGCCAGTAGTATATATGCAGGGGGGATCTCTGGGGCCAACGTCCTGACTTTC. It encodes CASSIYAGGISGANVLTF.

This chain joins TRBV24-1 and TRBJ1-2; TRBD1 matches at 9 bases. Germline V CDR1 and CDR2: KGHDR, SFDVKD. This CDR3 has 14 residues. V gave up 4 bases and J gave up 7 bases; unmatched junction bases: 6. Here the CDR3 DNA reads TGTGCCACCAGTGAGTCCGGGACAGGGCGTGGCTACACCTTC. This codes for CATSESGTGRGYTF.

The CDR3 spells CASTRVRDFAGYTF. For the CDR3, the DNA is TGTGCCAGCACTCGAGTGAGAGACTTCGCGGGCTACACCTTC. The rearrangement joins TRBV6-5 to TRBJ1-2; D is unclear. The germline CDR1 and CDR2 sequences are MNHEY and SVGAGI. This CDR3 is 14 amino acids long. The V and J ends lost 7 bases and 8 bases respectively, with 20 bases between them.

V is TRBV28 and J is TRBJ2-7, with 8 bases aligning to TRBD1. Trimming cost V 5 bases and J 6 bases; bases outside gene matches: 12. CDR3 length: 15 residues. Germline-derived CDR1 and CDR2 are MDHEN and SYDVKM. DNA of the CDR3: TGTGCCAGCAGTCCCGCCGGACAGGGTGTACCCGAGCAGTACTTC. As protein: CASSPAGQGVPEQYF.

V usage is TRBV15 and J usage is TRBJ2-5, with D possibly matching TRBD1 (6 bases). The length of the CDR3 is 13 residues. The V gene lost 5 bases and the J gene lost 2 bases, with 9 bases spanning the gap. CDR1 is LNHNV and CDR2 is YYDKDF in the germline V gene (reference sequence). CDR3 sequence: CATSARGQETQYF. The DNA of the CDR3 is TGTGCCACCAGCGCGAGGGGGCAAGAGACCCAGTACTTC.

The chain joins TRBV19 to TRBJ2-3; 10 bases align to TRBD2. V lost 3 bases and J lost 0; bases outside the gene matches: 9. CDR1 and CDR2 from the germline V gene are LNHDA and SQIVND (reference sequence). The CDR3 is 18 residues long. The CDR3 sequence is CASSIGTSGNPSTDTQYF. Written as DNA, the CDR3 is TGTGCCAGTAGTATCGGCACTAGCGGGAACCCTAGCACAGATACGCAGTATTTT.

The V and J genes are TRBV28 and TRBJ2-2, with TRBD1 identical over 11 bases. J was trimmed by 7 bases and V by 3 bases; bases with no gene match: 7. Per germline, CDR1 MDHEN and CDR2 SYDVKM. The CDR3 covers 16 residues. CDR3: CASSFRDRGFNGELFF. The CDR3 region has the DNA TGTGCCAGCAGTTTCCGGGACAGGGGGTTTAACGGGGAGCTGTTTTTT.

The chain uses TRBV28 and TRBJ1-2, with unresolved D. Germline V gives CDR1 MDHEN, CDR2 SYDVKM. The CDR3 length is 11 residues. V lost 7 bases to trimming and J lost 8 bases, with 11 bases between them. The CDR3 nucleotides are TGTGCCAGCATTCCCGCTACGGGCTACACCTTC. It yields the protein CASIPATGYTF.

The V and J genes are TRBV2 and TRBJ2-7, with 8 bases aligning to TRBD1. Germline CDR1 SNHLY, CDR2 FYNNEI. The ends lost 7 bases at V and 2 bases at J; junction bases unmatched: 4. The CDR3 is made up of 13 amino acids. The CDR3 sequence is CASKEQGAYEQYF. The CDR3 DNA sequence: TGTGCCAGCAAGGAACAGGGGGCCTACGAGCAGTACTTC.

The genes are TRBV7-2 and TRBJ1-3; perhaps TRBD1 as D (5 bases). In germline, CDR1 is SGHTA, CDR2 FQGNSA. Trimming took off 0 bases at V and 0 bases at J, with 9 bases between the two ends. The length of the CDR3 is 16 residues. CDR3 nucleotide sequence: TGTGCCAGCAGCTTAGCACCAGGGAACTCTGGAAACACCATATATTTT. As protein: CASSLAPGNSGNTIYF. The entire variable domain, with the rest obtained from reference TRBV7-2 and TRBJ1-3, is as follows: GAGVSQSPSNKVTEKGKDVELRCDPISGHTALYWYRQSLGQGLEFLIYFQGNSAPDKSGLPSDRFSAERTGGSVSTLTIQRTQQEDSAVYLCASSLAPGNSGNTIYFGEGSWLTVV.

CDR3 protein: CASSPPSSTQYF. The DNA of the CDR3 is TGTGCCAGCAGTCCCCCCTCCAGTACGCAGTATTTT. The rearrangement uses TRBV28 and TRBJ2-3; D is unclear. The CDR3 totals 12 residues. V was shortened by 5 bases and J by 8 bases, with 11 bases between the two germline ends. Looked up from germline, CDR1 is MDHEN and CDR2 is SYDVKM.

The gene calls are TRBV10-2 and TRBJ2-7; 10 bases fit TRBD1. Germline CDR1 and CDR2: WSHSY and SAAADI. V shed 7 bases and J 7 bases; nucleotides not matched to a gene: 10. The CDR3 has 14 amino acids. CDR3 sequence reads: CASIERDRGWEQYF. Written as DNA, the CDR3 is TGCGCCAGCATTGAACGGGACAGGGGTTGGGAGCAGTACTTC.

CDR3 sequence (DNA): TGCAGCGTAGCTGACAGGGACTATGGCTACACCTTC. Its translation is CSVADRDYGYTF. The chain has TRBV29-1 and TRBJ1-2; 7 positions agree with TRBD1. The ends lost 6 bases at V and 3 bases at J; junction bases unmatched: 4. The CDR3 consists of 12 residues. Looked up from germline, CDR1 is SQVTM and CDR2 is ANQGSEA.

The chain combines TRBV7-8 with TRBJ1-6, with 8 bases aligning to TRBD1. CDR3 size: 17 residues. Germline values: CDR1 SGHVS, CDR2 FQNEAQ. J lost 7 bases, V lost 2 bases, and 10 bases had no gene match. The CDR3 nucleotides are TGTGCCAGCAGCTTATATAGCACAGGGGGTTCAAATTCACCCCTCCACTTT. Its translation: CASSLYSTGGSNSPLHF. The variable domain in full, with the rest retrieved from reference TRBV7-8 and TRBJ1-6, is GAGVSQSPRYKVAKRGQDVALRCDPISGHVSLFWYQQALGQGPEFLTYFQNEAQLDKSGLPSDRFFAERPEGSVSTLKIQRTQQEDSAVYLCASSLYSTGGSNSPLHFGNGTRLTVT.

This clone was picked up a small number of times. The V and J genes are TRBV7-2 and TRBJ1-3; no firm D call. This CDR3 spans 16 amino acids. V dropped 5 bases and J dropped 0 bases, with 14 bases sitting between them. The germline CDR1 and CDR2 sequences are SGHTA and FQGNSA. CDR3 nucleotides: TGTGCCAGCAGCCTAGATCCGGTAATCTCTGGAAACACCATATATTTT. It encodes CASSLDPVISGNTIYF.

The genes are TRBV15 and TRBJ2-7; 7 bases are a match to TRBD2. Germline loops: CDR1 LNHNV, CDR2 YYDKDF (reference sequence). This CDR3 is built from 13 residues. The ends lost 5 bases at V and 3 bases at J; junction bases unmatched: 4. The CDR3: CATSSAGVYEQYF. The CDR3, as DNA: TGTGCCACCAGCTCCGCGGGGGTCTACGAGCAGTACTTC.

The J gene is TRBJ1-1, the V gene TRBV6-6; D uncertain. Germline V gene sequence: CDR1 MNHNY, CDR2 SVGAGI (reference sequence). CDR3 length: 12 residues. V lost 11 bases and J 1 base, leaving 11 bases between the germline ends. The CDR3 is CASCPGNTEAFF. The CDR3 region has the DNA TGTGCCTCCTGCCCAGGGAACACTGAAGCTTTCTTT.

The gene calls are TRBV11-2 and TRBJ2-2, with D tentatively TRBD2 (5 bases). V lost 1 base, J lost 6 bases, and 9 bases lay in between. The CDR3 extends over 14 amino acids. Germline assignment: CDR1 SGHAT and CDR2 FQNNGV. CDR3 coding DNA: TGTGCCAGCAGCTTAGTGGGGAGTGCCGGGGAGCTGTTTTTT. Translation gives CASSLVGSAGELFF. Variable domain in full (rest from reference TRBV11-2 and TRBJ2-2): EAGVAQSPRYKIIEKRQSVAFWCNPISGHATLYWYQQILGQGPKLLIQFQNNGVVDDSQLPKDRFSAERLKGVDSTLKIQPAKLEDSAVYLCASSLVGSAGELFFGEGSRLTVL.

This clone was seen more than once but under ten times. V gene TRBV6-2 or TRBV6-3 combines with J gene TRBJ1-5; D remains unclear. The germline V and J ends were trimmed by 2 bases and 6 bases, with 14 bases remaining between them. CDR1 is MNHEY and CDR2 is SVGEGT in the germline V gene. This CDR3 comprises 15 residues. CDR3 sequence reads: CASSYGLLMSQPQHF. The CDR3 nucleotides read TGTGCCAGCAGTTACGGCCTTTTGATGTCTCAGCCCCAGCATTTT.

The rearrangement joins TRBV7-2 to TRBJ1-1; 11 bases match TRBD1. The V segment lost 4 bases and the J segment 4 bases; nucleotides outside the gene matches: 5. CDR1 SGHTA and CDR2 FQGNSA come from the germline V gene. The CDR3 totals 15 residues. CDR3 sequence: CASSSRGTGGTEAFF. Written as DNA, the CDR3 is TGTGCCAGCAGCTCCCGCGGGACAGGGGGCACTGAAGCTTTCTTT.

This clone was seen a handful of times. The sample holds other DNA sequences that translate to the same CDR3. This chain connects TRBV5-1 to TRBJ2-7, with D maybe TRBD1 (6 bases). The CDR3 has 13 residues. V shed 1 base and J shed 6 bases, with 11 bases lying between them. Germline V gives CDR1 SGHRS, CDR2 YFSETQ. The DNA for the CDR3 is TGCGCCAGCAGCTTGAGTGGCAGGGGCGAGCAGTACTTC. The encoded protein is CASSLSGRGEQYF.

The V and J genes are TRBV9 and TRBJ2-7; 8 nucleotides match TRBD1. The CDR3 extends over 13 amino acids. Trimming cost V 2 bases and J 6 bases; bases outside gene matches: 4. Germline CDR1 reads SGDLS; CDR2 reads YYNGEE. The chain's CDR3 is CASSVRTGSEQYF. In nucleotides, the CDR3 is TGTGCCAGCAGCGTCCGGACAGGGTCCGAGCAGTACTTC. Full variable domain (remainder filled in from reference TRBV9 and TRBJ2-7): DSGVTQTPKHLITATGQRVTLRCSPRSGDLSVYWYQQSLDQGLQFLIQYYNGEERAKGNILERFSAQQFPDLHSELNLSSLELGDSALYFCASSVRTGSEQYFGPGTRLTVT.

This clone has more than one count but fewer than ten. This chain joins TRBV3-1 (or the pseudogene TRBV3-2) and TRBJ1-1; tentatively, D is TRBD1 (5 bases). V lost 3 bases and J lost 4, with 12 bases in between. The CDR3 spans 14 residues. Germline-derived CDR1 and CDR2 are LGHDT and YNNKEL (reference sequence). In DNA form, the CDR3 reads TGTGCCAGCAGCCAGTCTCGGGGGGGCACTGAAGCTTTCTTT. This translates into CASSQSRGGTEAFF.

V is TRBV27 and J is TRBJ1-1, with D perhaps matching TRBD1 (6 bases). Germline V gene lookup returns CDR1 MNHEY and CDR2 SMNVEV (reference sequence). The CDR3 consists of 12 residues. V was pared by 3 bases and J by 8 bases, with 10 bases between. The chain's CDR3 is CASSFPGGEAFF. The DNA for the CDR3 is TGTGCCAGCAGTTTCCCGGGGGGCGAAGCTTTCTTT.

The gene calls are TRBV6-2 or TRBV6-3 and TRBJ2-2, with D possibly matching TRBD1 (6 bases). Trimming stripped 4 bases from V and 3 bases from J, with 12 bases between. The CDR3 contains 15 residues. Looked up from germline, CDR1 is MNHEY and CDR2 is SVGEGT. The CDR3 reads CASSFYRADTGELFF. The DNA for the CDR3 is TGTGCCAGCAGTTTTTACAGGGCGGACACCGGGGAGCTGTTTTTT.

This clone appeared a few times. The rearrangement joins TRBV9 to TRBJ1-2; D uncertain. Trimming took off 2 bases at V and 2 bases at J, with 4 bases between the two ends. The CDR3 contains 12 residues. CDR1 is SGDLS, CDR2 YYNGEE, per germline. CDR3 amino acids: CASSVGNYGYTF. The CDR3 coding sequence is TGTGCCAGCAGCGTGGGCAACTATGGCTACACCTTC.